The next 29 T cell receptor beta chains were all read from a single sample in a study of T cell changes during pregnancy in multiple sclerosis. Profiling relied on immunoSEQ multiplex PCR, and the TCRdb table lists in-frame clones only, not all of them. The table shows 21,000 or so clones, with roughly 89% occurring only once. The specimen was CD8+ T cells from peripheral blood mononuclear cells, collected in the second trimester of pregnancy. These receptors were collected from a female donor in good health, enrolled as a control in a pregnancy study.

This clone was seen just once. V gene TRBV7-8 combines with J gene TRBJ2-1; D might be TRBD2 (6 bases). Germline V gene sequence: CDR1 SGHVS, CDR2 FQNEAQ. The CDR3 runs 15 residues. The V end was cut by 5 bases, the J end by 2 bases, with 13 bases between. The CDR3 DNA is TGTGCCAGCAGCAGCCGGGAGATCCCCTACAATGAGCAGTTCTTC. The encoded protein is CASSSREIPYNEQFF.

This chain connects TRBV11-2 to TRBJ2-3; the match to TRBD2 covers 8 bases. V gave up 2 bases and J gave up 0 bases; unmatched junction bases: 13. Germline V gene data show CDR1 as SGHAT and CDR2 as FQNNGV. The CDR3 totals 19 residues. In nucleotides, the CDR3 is TGTGCCAGCAGCTTATACGGGTGGCGGGCTAGCGGGAGCACAGATACGCAGTATTTT. Encoded protein: CASSLYGWRASGSTDTQYF.

V and J are TRBV6-1 and TRBJ2-1; 7 bases are shared with TRBD2. V dropped 6 bases and J dropped 8; count of bases not matched to a gene: 7. The CDR3 length is 13 residues. Germline V gene lookup returns CDR1 MNHNS and CDR2 SASEGT. The CDR3 coding sequence is TGTGCCAGCAGCCCGCGGGAGATCGATGAGCAGTTCTTC. As protein: CASSPREIDEQFF.

This clone was detected once. The CDR3, as DNA: TGTGCCAGCAGTAACGGGGCCGGGGAGCTGTTTTTT. As protein: CASSNGAGELFF. The rearrangement links TRBV27 to TRBJ2-2; a possible D gene is TRBD2 (5 bases). Germline loops: CDR1 MNHEY, CDR2 SMNVEV (reference sequence). This CDR3 contains 12 residues. Trimming took 5 bases from V and 6 from J, leaving 7 bases between them.

V and J are TRBV11-2 and TRBJ2-7, with 11 bases aligning to TRBD2. The CDR3 runs 14 residues. The V segment lost 5 bases and the J segment 4 bases; nucleotides outside the gene matches: 4. Germline assignment: CDR1 SGHAT and CDR2 FQNNGV. CDR3 bases: TGTGCCAGCAGCACAGGACTAGCGGGTTACGAGCAGTACTTC. This sequence encodes CASSTGLAGYEQYF.

CDR3 coding DNA: TGTGCCAGCAGTTTGCAACCGGGCACAGATACGCAGTATTTT. It translates to CASSLQPGTDTQYF. The V gene is TRBV28, the J gene TRBJ2-3; unclear D gene. CDR1 is MDHEN and CDR2 is SYDVKM in the germline V gene. This CDR3 is built from 14 residues. The V end was cut by 3 bases, the J end by 1 base, with 8 bases between.

The V gene is TRBV4-3, the J gene TRBJ1-1, with TRBD1 matching 7 bases. With V trimmed by 0 bases and J by 6 bases, 13 bases remained unmatched. The CDR3 consists of 17 residues. Germline CDR1 and CDR2: LGHNA and YSLEER. The CDR3 nucleotides read TGCGCCAGCAGCCAAGAACTGCAAGGGGGCTGGGTAGCTGAAGCTTTCTTT. Encoded protein: CASSQELQGGWVAEAFF.

The V and J genes are TRBV27 and TRBJ2-2; the D is unclear. This CDR3 is built from 15 residues. V was trimmed by 1 base and J by 1 base, leaving 7 bases between them. Germline V gene sequence: CDR1 MNHEY, CDR2 SMNVEV (reference sequence). This CDR3 reads CASSLWSVNTGELFF. CDR3 nucleotide sequence: TGTGCCAGCAGTTTATGGTCGGTGAACACCGGGGAGCTGTTTTTT.

The chain links TRBV28 to TRBJ2-6; 8 bases agree with TRBD1. The CDR3 is 17 residues long. With V trimmed by 4 bases and J by 0 bases, 5 bases remained unmatched. Looked up from germline, CDR1 is MDHEN and CDR2 is SYDVKM. The CDR3 reads CASSSQGGSSGANVLTF. CDR3 sequence (DNA): TGTGCCAGCAGTTCACAGGGGGGCAGCTCTGGGGCCAACGTCCTGACTTTC.

The rearrangement joins TRBV6-5 to TRBJ1-2; D unresolved. V gave up 9 bases and J gave up 13 bases, with 15 bases separating them. Germline loops: CDR1 MNHEY, CDR2 SVGAGI. This CDR3 comprises 10 residues. The CDR3 here is CASLLDSPTF. In DNA form, the CDR3 reads TGTGCCAGTTTACTGGACTCCCCCACCTTC.

The gene calls are TRBV6-4 and TRBJ1-6, with 11 positions matching TRBD1. The V and J ends lost 5 bases and 9 bases, in that order; junction bases with no gene match: 6. The CDR3 spans 15 residues. The germline CDR1 and CDR2 sequences are MRHNA and SNTAGT. CDR3 sequence (DNA): TGTGCCAGCAGTAAAGGGACAGGGGGGTTTTCACCCCTCCACTTT. This encodes CASSKGTGGFSPLHF.

The CDR3 nucleotides read TGCGCCAGCAGCCCGTTCTCCGGGGGGCTATCCTACGAGCAGTACTTC. Its protein product is CASSPFSGGLSYEQYF. This sequence joins TRBV5-1 and TRBJ2-7, with D perhaps matching TRBD2 (7 bases). The germline CDR1 and CDR2 sequences are SGHRS and YFSETQ. CDR3 length: 16 amino acids. Trimming shortened V by 4 bases and J by 1 base, and 18 bases separated the two germline ends.

This clone was recorded once. J is TRBJ2-3 and V is TRBV6-4; 15 bases align to TRBD2. V lost 4 bases, J lost 4 bases, and 0 bases stayed unmatched. The CDR3 consists of 15 residues. Germline loops: CDR1 MRHNA, CDR2 SNTAGT. The CDR3 DNA is TGTGCCAGCAGTGGGACTAGCGGGGGGGCAGATACGCAGTATTTT. Translated, it gives CASSGTSGGADTQYF.

This rearrangement joins TRBV19 to TRBJ2-2; D is undetermined. CDR1 and CDR2 from the germline V gene are LNHDA and SQIVND (reference sequence). V lost 2 bases, J lost 3 bases, and 10 bases lay in between. The CDR3 runs to 15 residues. The CDR3 sequence: CASSIFGTDTGELFF. The CDR3 DNA sequence: TGTGCCAGTAGTATATTCGGTACGGACACCGGGGAGCTGTTTTTT.

J is TRBJ2-3 and V is TRBV9; possibly TRBD2 for D (7 bases). Germline loops: CDR1 SGDLS, CDR2 YYNGEE. This CDR3 is built from 14 residues. V dropped 0 bases and J dropped 4 bases, with 9 bases sitting between them. The CDR3 DNA is TGTGCCAGCAGCGTAGAGGGGGGGTCAGATACGCAGTATTTT. It codes for CASSVEGGSDTQYF.

This chain links TRBV7-9 with TRBJ2-1, with 9 bases aligning to TRBD1. The V and J ends lost 0 bases and 12 bases, in that order; junction bases with no gene match: 9. This CDR3 contains 15 residues. CDR1 and CDR2 from the germline V gene are SEHNR and FQNEAQ (reference sequence). The DNA of the CDR3 is TGTGCCAGCAGCTTAGCGGGAGACAGGGGGAACGGGCAGTTCTTC. Translation gives CASSLAGDRGNGQFF. The complete variable domain, with remaining parts taken from reference TRBV7-9 and TRBJ2-1, reads DTGVSQNPRHKITKRGQNVTFRCDPISEHNRLYWYRQTLGQGPEFLTYFQNEAQLEKSRLLSDRFSAERPKGSFSTLEIQRTEQGDSAMYLCASSLAGDRGNGQFFGPGTRLTVL.

The V call is TRBV10-3, the J call TRBJ2-1; 11 bases are shared with TRBD1. V lost 2 bases, J lost 6 bases, and 0 bases stayed unmatched. The CDR3 spans 14 residues. Per the germline V gene, CDR1 is ENHRY and CDR2 is SYGVKD. The CDR3 reads CAISEGTGGNEQFF. DNA for the CDR3: TGTGCCATCAGTGAGGGGACAGGGGGCAATGAGCAGTTCTTC.

The rearrangement uses TRBV2 and TRBJ2-7; 9 positions match TRBD2. The CDR3 sequence is 19 residues long. After removal of 2 bases from V and 6 bases from J, the junction contained 20 bases not matched to a gene. Germline V gene data show CDR1 as SNHLY and CDR2 as FYNNEI. CDR3 in amino acids: CASSESVTSEREAQGEQYF. CDR3 in DNA: TGTGCCAGCAGTGAATCAGTGACATCAGAGCGGGAGGCCCAAGGCGAGCAGTACTTC. Full variable domain (remainder filled in from reference TRBV2 and TRBJ2-7): EPEVTQTPSHQVTQMGQEVILRCVPISNHLYFYWYRQILGQKVEFLVSFYNNEISEKSEIFDDQFSVERPDGSNFTLKIRSTKLEDSAMYFCASSESVTSEREAQGEQYFGPGTRLTVT.

The genes are TRBV5-5 and TRBJ1-4, with 7 bases fitting TRBD1. The CDR3 loop spans 15 amino acids. Looked up from germline, CDR1 is SGHKS and CDR2 is YYEKEE (reference sequence). V trimming: 4 bases; J trimming: 3 bases; junction bases outside the gene matches: 6. CDR3 amino acids: CASSLPGQSNEKLFF. The CDR3 DNA follows: TGTGCCAGCAGCCTACCGGGACAGTCTAATGAAAAACTGTTTTTT.

The chain combines TRBV4-1 with TRBJ1-5; D is unresolved. The CDR3 contains 15 residues. Germline V gene data show CDR1 as MGHRA and CDR2 as YSYEKL. V shed 0 bases and J shed 7 bases, with 13 bases lying between them. CDR3 DNA sequence: TGCGCCAGCAGCCAAGATGAAGGTGCGGGGCAGCCCCAGCATTTT. It is translated as CASSQDEGAGQPQHF.

The V and J genes are TRBV4-2 and TRBJ2-3; TRBD2 matches 13 bases. V lost 0 bases, J lost 4 bases, and 4 bases stayed unmatched. The germline CDR1 and CDR2 sequences are LGHNA and YNFKEQ. The CDR3 runs 17 residues. The CDR3 here is CASSQEGLAGTADTQYF. The CDR3 nucleotides read TGTGCCAGCAGCCAAGAGGGACTAGCGGGAACTGCAGATACGCAGTATTTT.

The V and J genes are TRBV28 and TRBJ1-2; D possibly corresponds to TRBD1 (6 bases). The CDR3 has 14 amino acids. CDR1 and CDR2 from the germline V gene are MDHEN and SYDVKM. V dropped 2 bases and J dropped 1 base, with 8 bases sitting between them. The CDR3 sequence: CASSLTDSNYGYTF. The CDR3 nucleotides are TGTGCCAGCAGTTTAACGGACAGTAACTATGGCTACACCTTC.

The rearrangement uses TRBV5-1 and TRBJ2-7; TRBD1 agrees at 10 bases. V lost 4 bases and J lost 4; bases outside the gene matches: 8. The germline CDR1 and CDR2 sequences are SGHRS and YFSETQ. The CDR3 length is 15 residues. CDR3 DNA sequence: TGCGCCAGCAGCGCCTCCGGGACAGGGGTATACGAGCAGTACTTC. It specifies CASSASGTGVYEQYF.

Notes on this clone: One end of the junction varies from germline; a read error may be responsible. The chain links TRBV7-7 to TRBJ2-3, with D unresolved. The CDR3 is made up of 12 amino acids. Germline lookup yields CDR1 SSHAT and CDR2 FNYEAQ (reference sequence). CDR3 region: CASSLYPDTQYF. The DNA of the CDR3 is TGTGCTAGCAGCTTATATCCAGATACGCAGTATTTT.

The chain links TRBV5-4 to TRBJ1-5; no definite D call. The germline V gene encodes CDR1 SGHNT and CDR2 YYREEE (reference sequence). The V end lost 4 bases, the J end lost 2 bases, and 4 bases lay between the germline ends. The length of the CDR3 is 12 residues. The CDR3 region has the DNA TGTGCCAGCAGCCCCGGCAATCAGCCCCAGCATTTT. Amino acid sequence: CASSPGNQPQHF. The full variable domain, with the rest looked up from reference TRBV5-4 and TRBJ1-5, is ETGVTQSPTHLIKTRGQQVTLRCSSQSGHNTVSWYQQALGQGPQFIFQYYREEENGRGNFPPRFSGLQFPNYSSELNVNALELDDSALYLCASSPGNQPQHFGDGTRLSIL.

The chain joins TRBV7-9 to TRBJ1-1, with D maybe TRBD1 (6 bases). CDR3 size: 11 residues. The germline V gene encodes CDR1 SEHNR and CDR2 FQNEAQ (reference sequence). Trimming removed 7 bases at V and 8 bases at J, with 11 bases between. CDR3 bases: TGTGCCAGCACCCAACAGGGAGAAGCTTTCTTT. It yields the protein CASTQQGEAFF.

The chain uses TRBV28 and TRBJ1-1; 7 bases line up with TRBD1. The CDR3 consists of 13 residues. The junction had 7 bases not matched to a gene; V was cut back by 6 bases and J by 6 bases. CDR1 and CDR2 from the germline V gene are MDHEN and SYDVKM. CDR3 DNA sequence: TGTGCCAGCAGCCAGGGGGGTTCAGCTGAAGCTTTCTTT. It is translated as CASSQGGSAEAFF.

V usage is TRBV7-8 and J usage is TRBJ1-3; no clear D gene. The CDR3 contains 14 residues. Germline V gene sequence: CDR1 SGHVS, CDR2 FQNEAQ. Trimming shortened V by 3 bases and J by 4 bases, and 10 bases separated the two germline ends. CDR3 DNA sequence: TGTGCCAGCAGCTTTCCAGTTTTGGGAAACACCATATATTTT. Protein sequence: CASSFPVLGNTIYF.

The rearrangement links TRBV5-6 to TRBJ2-7, with 7 bases that match TRBD2. The CDR3 spans 15 residues. Germline V gives CDR1 SGHDT, CDR2 YYEEEE. V lost 4 bases to trimming and J lost 3 bases; unmatched junction nucleotides: 10. The CDR3 region has the DNA TGTGCCAGCAGCCTTCAGACTAGCCGATACTACGAGCAGTACTTC. Protein sequence: CASSLQTSRYYEQYF. The variable domain in full, completed from reference TRBV5-6 and TRBJ2-7, reads DAGVTQSPTHLIKTRGQQVTLRCSPKSGHDTVSWYQQALGQGPQFIFQYYEEEERQRGNFPDRFSGHQFPNYSSELNVNALLLGDSALYLCASSLQTSRYYEQYFGPGTRLTVT.